The rows below give T cell receptor beta chains drawn from one sample of a study of T cells expressing NK-cell markers. For each CDR3 protein, TCRdb gives one entry from its re-call of the 5' RACE reads, without DNA. The sample totals roughly 150,000 distinct CDR3 sequences. The specimen sequenced was blood T cells: a sorted CD56 or NKG2C T cell subset, CD4+ or CD8+ T cells, or bulk PBMC T cells (not recorded which). The origin of the receptors is a woman aged 18 to 75 in good health. The CDR3 runs from the conserved cysteine through the conserved F or W.

j_call v_call cdr3_aa
TRBJ2-1 TRBV12-3/TRBV12-4 CASSRLLAGGSDEQFF
TRBJ2-1 TRBV2 CASSPRTTNNEQFF
TRBJ2-7 TRBV9 CASIALYEQYF
TRBJ2-3 TRBV11-2 CASTPHKASTQYF
TRBJ2-5 TRBV25-1 CASRTSGPFSLETQYF
TRBJ2-3 TRBV5-1 CASSILTGGGTDTQYF
TRBJ1-3 TRBV12-3/TRBV12-4 CASSLTGSGNTIYF
TRBJ1-2 TRBV6-1 CASSGEQFYGYTF
TRBJ2-3 TRBV20-1 CSASLVPDTQYF
TRBJ1-5 TRBV5-1 CASSLEGGGQPQHF
TRBJ2-1 TRBV2 CASRKGSTYNEQFF
TRBJ1-5 TRBV7-2 CASSPRTDQPQHF
TRBJ2-5 TRBV5-1 CASSFQTQETQYF
TRBJ2-4 TRBV20-1 CSAFSGRAAKNIQYF
TRBJ2-1 TRBV12-3/TRBV12-4 CASSLTSGSRSEQFF
TRBJ1-1 TRBV10-3 CAIRGGDPANTEAFF
TRBJ2-7 TRBV28 CASTLSTGTPYEQYF
TRBJ1-1 TRBV29-1 CSGRGRETEAFF
TRBJ2-7 TRBV3-1 CASSQDEVAGEQYF
TRBJ1-2 TRBV6-1 CASSEKAGKDYGYTF
TRBJ2-1 TRBV20-1 CSASLAGASGNEQFF
TRBJ1-3 TRBV11-2 CASSLRDTSSGNTIYF
TRBJ2-2 TRBV7-6 CASSTRQGETGELFF
TRBJ2-1 TRBV4-2 CASSPGTSAYNEQFF
TRBJ2-3 TRBV12-3/TRBV12-4 CASSSDRVRTDTQYF